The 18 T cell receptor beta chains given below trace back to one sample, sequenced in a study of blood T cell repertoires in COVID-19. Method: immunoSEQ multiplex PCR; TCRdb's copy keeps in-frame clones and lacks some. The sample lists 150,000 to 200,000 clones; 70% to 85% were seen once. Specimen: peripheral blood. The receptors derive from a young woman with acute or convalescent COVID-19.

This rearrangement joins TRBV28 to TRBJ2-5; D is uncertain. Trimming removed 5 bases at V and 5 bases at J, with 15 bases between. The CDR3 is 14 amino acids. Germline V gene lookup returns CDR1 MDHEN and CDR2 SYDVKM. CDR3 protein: CASSTDPTGETQYF. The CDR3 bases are TGTGCCAGCAGTACCGATCCTACCGGGGAGACCCAGTACTTC.

The CDR3 is CASGGTGDNSPLHF. The CDR3 nucleotides are TGTGCCAGCGGGGGGACAGGGGATAATTCACCCCTCCACTTT. This chain uses TRBV28 with TRBJ1-6, with 10 bases aligning to TRBD1. This CDR3 comprises 14 residues. The J segment lost 5 bases and the V segment lost 8 bases, leaving 3 bases of the junction unmatched. In germline, CDR1 is MDHEN, CDR2 SYDVKM. Complete variable domain (other parts from reference TRBV28 and TRBJ1-6): DVKVTQSSRYLVKRTGEKVFLECVQDMDHENMFWYRQDPGLGLRLIYFSYDVKMKEKGDIPEGYSVSREKKERFSLILESASTNQTSMYLCASGGTGDNSPLHFGNGTRLTVT.

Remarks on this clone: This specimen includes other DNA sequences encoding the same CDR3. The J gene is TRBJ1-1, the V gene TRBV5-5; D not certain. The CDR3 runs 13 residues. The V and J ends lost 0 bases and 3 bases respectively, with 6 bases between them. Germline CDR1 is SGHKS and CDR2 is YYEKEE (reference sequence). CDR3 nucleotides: TGTGCCAGCAGCTTGGGAGGAGACACTGAAGCTTTCTTT. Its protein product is CASSLGGDTEAFF.

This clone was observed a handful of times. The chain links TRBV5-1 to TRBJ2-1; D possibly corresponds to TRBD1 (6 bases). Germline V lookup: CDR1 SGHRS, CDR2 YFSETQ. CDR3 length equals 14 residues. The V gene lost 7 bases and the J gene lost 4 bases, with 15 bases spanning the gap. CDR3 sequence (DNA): TGCGCCAGCTTGCCGGGGCAGGGGTACAATGAGCAGTTCTTC. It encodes CASLPGQGYNEQFF. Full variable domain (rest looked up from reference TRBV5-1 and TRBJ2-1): KAGVTQTPRYLIKTRGQQVTLSCSPISGHRSVSWYQQTPGQGLQFLFEYFSETQRNKGNFPGRFSGRQFSNSRSEMNVSTLELGDSALYLCASLPGQGYNEQFFGPGTRLTVL.

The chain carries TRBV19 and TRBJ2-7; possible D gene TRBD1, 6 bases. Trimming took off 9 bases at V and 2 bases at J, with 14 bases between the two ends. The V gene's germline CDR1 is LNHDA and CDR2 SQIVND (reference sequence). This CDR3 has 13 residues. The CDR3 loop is CASRGGGAYEQYF. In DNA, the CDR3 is TGTGCCAGCAGGGGCGGAGGAGCCTACGAGCAGTACTTC.

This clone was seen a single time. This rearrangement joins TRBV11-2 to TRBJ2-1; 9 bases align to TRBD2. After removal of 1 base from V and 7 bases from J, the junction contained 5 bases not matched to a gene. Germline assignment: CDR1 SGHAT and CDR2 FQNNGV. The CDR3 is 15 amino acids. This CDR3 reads CASSLVAGVRNEQFF. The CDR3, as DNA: TGTGCCAGCAGCTTAGTAGCGGGAGTACGGAATGAGCAGTTCTTC.

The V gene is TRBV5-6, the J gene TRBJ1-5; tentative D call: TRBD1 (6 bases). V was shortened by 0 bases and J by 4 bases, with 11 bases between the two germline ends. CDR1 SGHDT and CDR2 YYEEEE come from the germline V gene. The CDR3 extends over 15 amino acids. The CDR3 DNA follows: TGTGCCAGCAGCTTGGACGGGACACCGAATCAGCCCCAGCATTTT. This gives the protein CASSLDGTPNQPQHF. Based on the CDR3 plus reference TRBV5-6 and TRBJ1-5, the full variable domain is DAGVTQSPTHLIKTRGQQVTLRCSPKSGHDTVSWYQQALGQGPQFIFQYYEEEERQRGNFPDRFSGHQFPNYSSELNVNALLLGDSALYLCASSLDGTPNQPQHFGDGTRLSIL.

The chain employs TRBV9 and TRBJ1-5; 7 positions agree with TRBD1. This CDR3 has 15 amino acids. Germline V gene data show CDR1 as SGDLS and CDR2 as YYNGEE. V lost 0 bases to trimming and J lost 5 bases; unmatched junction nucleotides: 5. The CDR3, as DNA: TGTGCCAGCAGCGTAGAAGGGGGCGCGGATCAGCCCCAGCATTTT. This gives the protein CASSVEGGADQPQHF.

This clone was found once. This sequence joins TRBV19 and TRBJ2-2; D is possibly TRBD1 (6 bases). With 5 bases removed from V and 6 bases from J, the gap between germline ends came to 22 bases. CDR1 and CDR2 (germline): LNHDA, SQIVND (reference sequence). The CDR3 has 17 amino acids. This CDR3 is CASSLRPWGHSSGELFF. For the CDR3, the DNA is TGTGCCAGTAGTCTCCGTCCGTGGGGGCATTCGTCCGGGGAGCTGTTTTTT.

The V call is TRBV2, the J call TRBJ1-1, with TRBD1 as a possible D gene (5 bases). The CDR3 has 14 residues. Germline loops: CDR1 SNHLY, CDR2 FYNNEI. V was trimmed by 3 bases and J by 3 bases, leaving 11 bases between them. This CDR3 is CASSDRVGHTEAFF. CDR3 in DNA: TGTGCCAGCAGTGACAGGGTCGGGCACACTGAAGCTTTCTTT.

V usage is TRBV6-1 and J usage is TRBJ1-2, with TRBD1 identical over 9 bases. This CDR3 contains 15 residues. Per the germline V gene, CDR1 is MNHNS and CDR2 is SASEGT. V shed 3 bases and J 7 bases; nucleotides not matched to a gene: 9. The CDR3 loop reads CASSEDRGRLSGYTF. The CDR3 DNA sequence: TGTGCCAGCAGTGAGGACAGGGGAAGATTATCTGGCTACACCTTC.

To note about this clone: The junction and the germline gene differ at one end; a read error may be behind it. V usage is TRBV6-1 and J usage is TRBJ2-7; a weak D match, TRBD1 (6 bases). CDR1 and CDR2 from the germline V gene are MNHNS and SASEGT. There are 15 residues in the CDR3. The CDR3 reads CASREGTQGTREQYF. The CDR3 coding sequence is TGTGCCAGCAGGGAAGGCACACAGGGTACTCGCGAGCAGTACTTC.

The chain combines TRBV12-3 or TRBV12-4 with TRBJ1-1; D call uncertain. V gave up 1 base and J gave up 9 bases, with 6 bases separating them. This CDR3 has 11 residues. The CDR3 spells CASSLGGQAFF. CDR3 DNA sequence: TGTGCCAGCAGTTTAGGAGGGCAAGCTTTCTTT.

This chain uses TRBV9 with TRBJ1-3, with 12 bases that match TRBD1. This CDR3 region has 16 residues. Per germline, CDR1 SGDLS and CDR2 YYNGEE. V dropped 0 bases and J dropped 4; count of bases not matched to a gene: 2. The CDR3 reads CASSVVGTGGGNTIYF. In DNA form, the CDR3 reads TGTGCCAGCAGCGTAGTTGGGACAGGGGGCGGAAACACCATATATTTT.

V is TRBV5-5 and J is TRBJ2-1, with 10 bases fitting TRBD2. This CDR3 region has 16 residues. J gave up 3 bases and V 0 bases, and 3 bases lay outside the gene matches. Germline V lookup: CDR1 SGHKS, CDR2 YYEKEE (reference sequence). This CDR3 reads CASSLVAGGNYNEQFF. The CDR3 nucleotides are TGTGCCAGCAGCTTGGTAGCGGGAGGAAACTACAATGAGCAGTTCTTC.

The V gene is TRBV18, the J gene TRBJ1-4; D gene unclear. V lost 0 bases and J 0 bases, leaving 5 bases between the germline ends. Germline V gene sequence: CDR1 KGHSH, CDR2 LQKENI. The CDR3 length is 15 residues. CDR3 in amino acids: CASSPPTATNEKLFF. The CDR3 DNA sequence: TGTGCCAGCTCACCACCGACTGCAACTAATGAAAAACTGTTTTTT.

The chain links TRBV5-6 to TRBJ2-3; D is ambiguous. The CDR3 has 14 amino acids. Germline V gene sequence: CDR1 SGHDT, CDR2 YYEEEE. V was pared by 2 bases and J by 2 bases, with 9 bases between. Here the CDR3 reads CASSFQQPTDTQYF. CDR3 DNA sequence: TGTGCCAGCAGCTTTCAACAGCCCACAGATACGCAGTATTTT.

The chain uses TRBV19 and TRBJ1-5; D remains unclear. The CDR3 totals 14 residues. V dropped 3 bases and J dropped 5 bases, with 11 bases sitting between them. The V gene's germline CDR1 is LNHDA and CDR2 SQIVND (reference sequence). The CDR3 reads CASSIRVPDQPQHF. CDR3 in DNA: TGTGCCAGTAGTATTCGGGTACCCGATCAGCCCCAGCATTTT.